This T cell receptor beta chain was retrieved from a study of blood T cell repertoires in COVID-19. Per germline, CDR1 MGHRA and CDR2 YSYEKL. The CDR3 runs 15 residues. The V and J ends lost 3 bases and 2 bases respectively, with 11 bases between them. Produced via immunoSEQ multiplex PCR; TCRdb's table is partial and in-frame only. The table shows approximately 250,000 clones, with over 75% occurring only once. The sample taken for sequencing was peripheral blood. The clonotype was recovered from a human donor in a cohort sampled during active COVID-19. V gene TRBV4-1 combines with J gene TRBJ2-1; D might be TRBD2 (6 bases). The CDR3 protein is CASSQGDSPYNEQFF. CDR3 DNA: TGCGCCAGCAGCCAGGGGGACTCCCCCTACAATGAGCAGTTCTTC.